The T cell receptor (beta chain) under discussion was sequenced for a study of cytomegalovirus exposure and HLA in healthy donors (dated by TCRdb to about 2017). About the full investigation: An earlier analysis of several hundred of the donors reported roughly 300 Gb of sequence data and 117 million unique TCR beta sequences obtained from about 179 million T cells. An early release that covered more than 550 HLA-typed donors contained 250 to 350 gigabases of sequencing data and 75 million to 100 million unique TCR sequences. The genetic ancestry cluster associated with self-reported Caucasian donors included 65% to 90% of the 398 genotyped donors. The study aimed to test whether signatures of past pathogen exposure could be identified by cataloging public T cell receptors. Using immunosequencing, the study profiled T cell repertoires from 500 to 800 subjects and related those repertoires to cytomegalovirus serostatus. In addition to the first cohort of 666 subjects, a separate validation cohort of around 110 different subjects was used. The study combined high-throughput TCR immunosequencing, statistical association of individual TCRs with disease status, and machine learning to predict cytomegalovirus infection status. A later analysis re-examined previously published TCR beta repertoires from just over 650 donors and added high-resolution HLA genotyping to investigate patterns of TCR occurrence. In the later analysis, no new phenotypic data were used to find candidate immune exposures; instead, reliance was placed on TCR beta sequences and their occurrence across donors. To decide whether each TCR beta V gene segment behaved as functional or pseudogenic, an earlier analysis of some 540 of the donors relied on high-throughput TCR beta sequencing. Donor age, sex, ethnicity and CMV serostatus were collected together with the repertoire data. A later genetic analysis used genome-wide SNP genotypes for 398 of the 666 donors, treating that subset as a discovery cohort. Every discovery cohort repertoire had been produced on one sequencing platform. Both class I and class II loci were covered by HLA typing, at four-digit resolution. The number of donors typed differed by locus, with 629-630 for A, B, C, DRB1 and DQB1, more than 500 for DQA1, over 600 for DPA1, and roughly 450 for DPB1. Because of strong linkage in the cohort, 5 or 6 DR-DQ haplotypes were treated as single units for association and clustering. Among 300 to 500 genotyped donors of the cohort, an average of about 240,000 unique TCR beta nucleotide sequences was sequenced per donor, of which about 18% were non-productive.

What the work shows at the level of the full study, not this receptor alone: A total of 164 TCR beta chains were listed by the study as associated with cytomegalovirus. A further reported finding was that TCR beta sequences accurately predicted the HLA-A and HLA-B alleles for most subjects in the first cohort. In both the original and validation cohorts, the classifier was reported to diagnose cytomegalovirus status with high specificity and sensitivity. Because counts were too low, roughly 18 rarely observed V segments, including chromosome 9 orphons, were left out of the earlier analysis of 500 to 650 of the donors. For the cohort, immune exposure information was limited to CMV serostatus. Broadly in line with IMGT annotations, most TCR beta V segments showed up in productive rearrangements about 87% or about 30% of the time in an earlier analysis of around 600 of the donors. Linkage disequilibrium might explain the correlated functional status among segregating V segments, but an unknown experimental factor could not be excluded. HLA typing was unavailable for some donors at each locus, so association tests used only the typed subset. In vitro tests confirmed that a few of the cytomegalovirus-associated TCR beta chains recognize cytomegalovirus antigens. A later analysis found that TCR association rates varied across HLA loci, with DRB1 alleles showing the most associated TCRs and HLA-C alleles the fewest. Most CMV-associated TCR beta chains appeared to be HLA-restricted in a later analysis, and the HLA associations seemed to be driven largely by CMV exposure. Roughly uniform sequencing depth across donors was assumed in presence/absence analyses, although this assumption may not hold. Assigning TCR associations to individual alleles was difficult when HLA alleles, especially DR and DQ, strongly co-occurred. Only TCR beta chains were sequenced in this cohort, and the absence of alpha or paired-chain data limited detectable features. The authors suggested that the approach could potentially be extended to other disease states and immunological phenotypes. V-gene and J-gene trimming of TCR beta chains was associated with a missense DCLRE1C variant in a later genetic analysis, and the association was replicated in an independent cohort. In a later analysis, HLA-associated TCR beta chains were found to be more clonally expanded and to have lower generation probabilities than equally common non-associated chains. Compared with the 666-donor mean, donors in an Asian-associated ancestry cluster had fewer N-insertions in productive TCRs, according to a later genetic analysis. A cluster of highly shared sequence variants was judged likely to be a technical artifact of the sequencing pipeline. In a later analysis, over 15,000 TCR beta sequences were associated with specific HLA alleles at a false discovery rate of 0.05. The 87-base-pair reads could not distinguish some IMGT-functional V segments, including TRBV6-2 and TRBV6-3, so those segments were excluded. While some public TCRs were present in many individuals, most TCR sequences turned up only very rarely across donors. In a later analysis, several top co-occurrence clusters were reported to appear linked to parvovirus B19, influenza, CMV and Epstein-Barr virus.

Remarks on this clone: Its antigen is unknown. No base-level quality is on record; no much larger clone is a single base apart. The same CDR3 is also encoded by other DNA sequences in this sample.

Receptors were amplified or captured by the immunoSEQ multiplex PCR assay. For the multiplex PCR, a mixture combining 60 forward primers for TCR Vbeta segments and 13 reverse primers for TCR Jbeta segments was used. The CDR3 region of rearranged TCR beta genes was amplified from genomic DNA with a multiplex PCR assay. The amplified TCR beta libraries were sequenced on the Illumina HiSeq System as 87-base-pair reads. For the original study's pipeline: In a later analysis, tens of millions of unique TCR beta chains were counted across the 500 to 700 repertoires, and around 10 million of these chains were shared by at least two donors. A nearest-neighbor algorithm error-corrected the raw reads and collapsed the reads into unique sequences, merging closely related sequences to remove PCR and sequencing errors. Alignment of CDR3 sequences to IMGT reference sequences was used to assign V, D and J gene segments. For a sequence to be retained, a match of at least six nucleotides to both a V gene segment and a J gene segment was required. Rearrangements were called productive when the CDR3 lacked stop codons and stayed in frame with V and J; all others were non-productive. Following IMGT convention, CDR3 was defined as the stretch from the second conserved V-encoded cysteine to the conserved J-encoded phenylalanine. The earlier analysis of 500 to 600 of the donors excluded sequences that lacked an unambiguous match to a single V gene segment. In an earlier analysis of several hundred of the donors, V segments were called functional above 56.7% productive rearrangements and were called segregating when the between-donor standard deviation exceeded 5%. To diagnose cytomegalovirus status from the catalog of TCR beta chain sequences, a statistical classification framework was built. A later analysis assigned V and J genes by comparing TCR nucleotide sequences with IMGT/GENE-DB human TR gene sequences. The TCRdist pipeline was used in a later analysis to assign CDR3 sequences and most-parsimonious VDJ recombination scenarios. In a later analysis, each TCR beta chain was defined by its CDR3 amino acid sequence together with its V-gene family, and reads without a unique V-gene family were excluded. As a way to deal with suspected cross-contamination and a sequencing artifact, a later analysis dropped hundreds of nucleotide sequences that were highly shared and had low generation probability. In a later analysis, a clonal expansion index for each public chain was calculated from normalized within-repertoire ranks of inferred template counts. A later analysis computed generation probabilities with a VDJ recombination model fitted to out-of-frame rearrangements, and checked the results against IGoR. In a later analysis, hypergeometric tests were used to score TCR-TCR, TCR-HLA and TCR-CMV co-occurrence, with a repertoire-size bias correction applied to TCR pairs. False discovery rates were estimated in a later analysis by permuting HLA or CMV assignments 20 times. In a later analysis, co-occurring TCRs were grouped using DBSCAN, with TCRdist sequence similarity added in when clustering inside HLA-allele-positive subsets. For co-occurrence clustering, repertoires with fewer than 30,000 or more than 120,000 public chains were excluded, along with a handful of repertoires with anomalous nucleotide sharing. The table comes from immuneACCESS by way of TCRdb, which keeps in-frame sequences with V and J called. Part of the clones is missing from these tables; in studies checked, under half for an unresolved V gene and the rest for unknown reasons. V, J and clone size derive from that table, while D and trimming were established from the DNA sequence. The sample data list 100,000 to 150,000 clones, and 80% of these were observed just once. Less than 6.5% of the sample lies in the top ten.

The cohort consisted of some 730 healthy bone marrow donors. All cohort members were sampled while nominally healthy, although unrecorded immune exposures were likely present. The donor was CMV seronegative and was included in the group of about 350 seronegative cohort members. Each donor provided a peripheral blood sample, and peripheral blood mononuclear cells were used for TCR beta sequencing. The Qiagen DNeasy Blood Extraction Kit was used to extract genomic DNA from the blood cell samples. The CDR3 starts with the cysteine, ends with the phenylalanine, and has 15 residues. The kept DNA is CDR3 alone, 45 bases in frame from the first base. Germline trimming: 2 bases from V, 0 bases from J; junction bases outside gene matches: 3. According to the germline V gene, CDR1 reads MGHRA and CDR2 reads YSYEKL.

The receptor was isolated from a man aged 30 to 45 in good health and CMV-seronegative. The V gene is TRBV4-1 and the J gene is TRBJ1-1; 7 bases in the middle match TRBD1. The sequenced material came from PBMCs. The base sequence is TGCGCCAGCAGCCAACGACAGGGTCTGAACACTGAAGCTTTCTTT. This sequence encodes CASSQRQGLNTEAFF.